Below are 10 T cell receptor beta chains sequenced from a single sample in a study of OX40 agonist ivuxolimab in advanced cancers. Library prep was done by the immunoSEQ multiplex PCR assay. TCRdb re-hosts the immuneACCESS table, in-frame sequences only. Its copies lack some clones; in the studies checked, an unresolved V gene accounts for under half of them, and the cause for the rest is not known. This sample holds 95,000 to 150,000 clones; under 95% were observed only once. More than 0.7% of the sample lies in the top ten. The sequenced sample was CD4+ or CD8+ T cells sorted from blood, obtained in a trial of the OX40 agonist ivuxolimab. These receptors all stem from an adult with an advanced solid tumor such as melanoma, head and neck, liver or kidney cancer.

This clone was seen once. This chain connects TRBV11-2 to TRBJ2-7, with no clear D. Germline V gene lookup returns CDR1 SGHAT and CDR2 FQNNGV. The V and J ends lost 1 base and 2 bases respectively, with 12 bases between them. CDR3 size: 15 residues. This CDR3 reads CASSLVDSGPYEQYF. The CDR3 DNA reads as TGTGCCAGCAGCTTAGTAGATTCAGGTCCCTACGAGCAGTACTTC.

The CDR3 DNA reads as TGTGCCAGCAGGCCGAACGCACGGATGCCCTACGAGCAGTACTTC. Translated: CASRPNARMPYEQYF. V usage is TRBV6-5 and J usage is TRBJ2-7; D unclear. Germline CDR1 and CDR2: MNHEY and SVGAGI. The CDR3 is made up of 15 amino acids. Between the trimmed V and J ends, which lost 6 bases and 2 bases, there was a span of 17 bases.

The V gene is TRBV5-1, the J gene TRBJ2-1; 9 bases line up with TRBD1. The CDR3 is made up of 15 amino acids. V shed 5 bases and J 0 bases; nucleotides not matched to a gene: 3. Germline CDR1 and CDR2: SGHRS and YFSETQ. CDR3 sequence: CASRATGGSYNEQFF. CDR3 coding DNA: TGCGCCAGCAGGGCGACAGGGGGCTCCTACAATGAGCAGTTCTTC.

The CDR3 DNA follows: TGTGCCAGCAGCCCCCGGGGAACTAGCGGGAGTACAGATACGCAGTATTTT. It codes for CASSPRGTSGSTDTQYF. This chain uses TRBV9 with TRBJ2-3; 11 nucleotides agree with TRBD2. This CDR3 has 17 amino acids. V lost 4 bases, J lost 3 bases, and 10 bases stayed unmatched. The V gene's germline CDR1 is SGDLS and CDR2 YYNGEE.

The CDR3 sequence is CASTSSIGGDTNTGELFF. The CDR3 DNA sequence: TGTGCCAGCACCTCAAGTATCGGGGGCGATACGAACACCGGGGAGCTGTTTTTT. The chain is built from TRBV28 and TRBJ2-2; either TRBD1 or TRBD2 may supply D (6 bases each). Looked up from germline, CDR1 is MDHEN and CDR2 is SYDVKM. The V end lost 7 bases, the J end lost 0 bases, and 21 bases lay between the germline ends. This CDR3 is built from 18 residues. The full variable domain, in which reference TRBV28 and TRBJ2-2 provide the parts outside the CDR3, is DVKVTQSSRYLVKRTGEKVFLECVQDMDHENMFWYRQDPGLGLRLIYFSYDVKMKEKGDIPEGYSVSREKKERFSLILESASTNQTSMYLCASTSSIGGDTNTGELFFGEGSRLTVL.

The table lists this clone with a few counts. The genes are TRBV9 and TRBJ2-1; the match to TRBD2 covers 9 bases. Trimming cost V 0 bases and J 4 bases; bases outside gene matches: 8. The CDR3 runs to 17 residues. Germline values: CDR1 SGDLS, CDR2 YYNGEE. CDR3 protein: CASSVVGTSGPYNEQFF. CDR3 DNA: TGTGCCAGCAGCGTAGTAGGAACTAGCGGGCCTTACAATGAGCAGTTCTTC.

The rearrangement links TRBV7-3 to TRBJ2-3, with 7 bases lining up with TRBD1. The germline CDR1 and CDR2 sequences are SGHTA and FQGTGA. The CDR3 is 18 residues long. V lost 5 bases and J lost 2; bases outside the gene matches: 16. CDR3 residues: CASSLQGQTGDLTDTQYF. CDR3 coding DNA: TGTGCCAGCAGCCTTCAAGGGCAAACAGGGGACCTCACAGATACGCAGTATTTT.

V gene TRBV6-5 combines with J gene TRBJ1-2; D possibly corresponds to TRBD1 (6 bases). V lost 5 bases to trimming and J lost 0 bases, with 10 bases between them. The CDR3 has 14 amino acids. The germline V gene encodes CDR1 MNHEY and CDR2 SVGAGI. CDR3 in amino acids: CASSPGTTNYGYTF. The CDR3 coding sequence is TGTGCCAGCAGTCCCGGGACAACTAACTATGGCTACACCTTC.

The CDR3 here is CASSQDSGYTEAFF. In nucleotides, the CDR3 is TGCGCCAGCAGCCAAGATTCGGGTTACACTGAAGCTTTCTTT. The V gene is TRBV4-3, the J gene TRBJ1-1; D remains unclear. The germline V gene has CDR1 LGHNA and CDR2 YSLEER. CDR3 length: 14 amino acids. V lost 0 bases and J lost 3, with 8 bases in between.

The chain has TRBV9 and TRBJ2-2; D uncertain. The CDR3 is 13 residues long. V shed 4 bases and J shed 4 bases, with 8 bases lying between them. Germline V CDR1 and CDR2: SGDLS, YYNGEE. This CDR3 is CASSQKATGELFF. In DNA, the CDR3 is TGTGCCAGCAGCCAGAAGGCCACCGGGGAGCTGTTTTTT.